The clone carrying this T cell receptor (beta chain) was recorded once. These data come from a study of blood T cell repertoires in COVID-19. The trim removed 5 bases at V and 3 bases at J, leaving 7 bases unmatched. This CDR3 comprises 16 residues. CDR1 is SGHNT and CDR2 is YENEEA in the germline V gene. Methods used by the authors: The authors estimated nucleated cell counts from reference gene primer amplification. TCRdb's copy holds only in-frame clones and misses some; the assay was immunoSEQ multiplex PCR. V and J calls and clone size are those listed in that table; D and trimming were worked out from the DNA. Of more than 150,000 clones in the sample, approximately 90% were seen once.

This receptor was obtained from an older woman with acute or convalescent COVID-19. The chain links TRBV11-3 to TRBJ2-3; 11 positions match TRBD1. The specimen sequenced was peripheral blood. The CDR3 DNA sequence: TGTGCCAGCAGCATTGGACAGGGGGCGCAGACAGATACGCAGTATTTT. This gives the protein CASSIGQGAQTDTQYF.